This T cell receptor (beta chain) originates from a study of cytomegalovirus exposure and HLA in healthy donors. This CDR3 spans 14 amino acids. The germline V gene encodes CDR1 SNHLY and CDR2 FYNNEI. The J segment lost 3 bases and the V segment lost 8 bases, leaving 2 bases of the junction unmatched. The PCR contained 60 Vbeta and 13 Jbeta primers. Sequencing was performed with immunoSEQ multiplex PCR; in TCRdb, only in-frame clones are kept and a portion is missing. In the table there are some 150,000 clones, approximately 78% of which are singletons. Study observations and caveats: A further, later analysis showed that HLA-associated TCR beta chains (compared with equally common others) were more clonally expanded. Some V segments, including TRBV6-2 and TRBV6-3, were excluded as indistinguishable. Several top significant clusters appeared, in a later analysis, to be linked to common viral pathogens.

Note on this clone: Its antigen remains unknown.

The chain links TRBV2 to TRBJ2-2, with 11 bases identical to TRBD1. Sequences were obtained from PBMCs. The TCR comes from a male donor in good health and CMV-seronegative. The CDR3 nucleotides are TGTGCCAGCCGGACAGGGGGCGACACCGGGGAGCTGTTTTTT. Residues: CASRTGGDTGELFF.